Listed below are T cell receptor beta chains from one sample, sequenced in a study of CXCR3-negative and CXCR3-positive naive CD8 T cells. Each CDR3 protein gets one entry in TCRdb, which reprocessed the 5' RACE reads and gives no DNA. Its clone listing holds about 80,000 distinct CDR3 sequences. Sequencing input: naive CXCR3- CD8+ T cells from blood. These receptors originate from a human donor in good health. Some clones in this sample may be carry-over from other donors' samples. The CDR3 runs from the conserved cysteine through the conserved F or W.

v_call	j_call	cdr3_aa
TRBV7-9	TRBJ2-5	CASSLYGAGEETQYF
TRBV28	TRBJ1-1	CASSFTYGQPNTEAFF
TRBV11-2	TRBJ1-5	CASSLVESNPNQPQHF
TRBV7-9	TRBJ1-3	CASSPRTGGNTIYF
TRBV29-1	TRBJ2-2	CSVEYGRNTGELFF
TRBV20-1	TRBJ1-1	CSAVRALNTEAFF
TRBV4-3	TRBJ2-7	CASSQVKSGLSYEQYF
TRBV7-9	TRBJ2-5	CASSSRVVETQYF
TRBV29-1	TRBJ2-7	CSVDTLRDRGYEQYF
TRBV7-9	TRBJ2-1	CASSEGPAGYNEQFF
TRBV29-1	TRBJ2-7	CRVREIFSYEQYF
TRBV7-3	TRBJ2-7	CASSLLLQYSYEQYF
TRBV12-3/TRBV12-4	TRBJ2-1	CASSFFGDQNEQFF
TRBV3-1	TRBJ1-6	CASSSAEAGDYNSPLHF
TRBV27	TRBJ2-7	CASSEGLAGASYEQYF
TRBV6-1	TRBJ1-1	CASGSFRDTEAFF
TRBV28	TRBJ2-3	CASSLSRGGTDTQYF
TRBV9	TRBJ1-2	CASSGHLTGGADGYTF
TRBV3-1	TRBJ2-1	CASSQDHRVGQFF
TRBV29-1	TRBJ2-7	CSVLEGYEQYF
TRBV28	TRBJ2-7	CASSLFYGEQYF
TRBV29-1	TRBJ1-2	CSVSGQGWDGYTF
TRBV29-1	TRBJ2-1	CSVEDLASSYNEQFF
TRBV7-2	TRBJ2-1	CASSRLGNEQFF
TRBV3-1	TRBJ2-1	CASSPGLAGEDEQFF
TRBV7-9	TRBJ2-7	CASSPSNEQYF
TRBV12-3/TRBV12-4	TRBJ1-3	CASSFLREGNTIYF
TRBV10-3	TRBJ2-7	CAIGDSYDAYF
TRBV4-1	TRBJ2-1	CASSQPPRGEQFF